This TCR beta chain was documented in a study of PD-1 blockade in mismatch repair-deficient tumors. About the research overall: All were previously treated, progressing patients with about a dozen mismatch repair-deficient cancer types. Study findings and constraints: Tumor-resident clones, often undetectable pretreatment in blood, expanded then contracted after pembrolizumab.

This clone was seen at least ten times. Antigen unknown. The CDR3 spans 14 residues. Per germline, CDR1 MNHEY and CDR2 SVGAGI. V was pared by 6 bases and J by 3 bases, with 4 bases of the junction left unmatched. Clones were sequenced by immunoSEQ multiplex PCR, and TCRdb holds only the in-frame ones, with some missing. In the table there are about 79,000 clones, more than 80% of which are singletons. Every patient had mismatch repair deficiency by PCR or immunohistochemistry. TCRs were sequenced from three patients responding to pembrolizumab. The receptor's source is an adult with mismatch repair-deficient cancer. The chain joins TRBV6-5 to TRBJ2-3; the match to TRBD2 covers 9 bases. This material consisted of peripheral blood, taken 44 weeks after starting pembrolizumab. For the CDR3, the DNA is TGTGCCAGCAGGGCGGGAGGGAGGACAGATACGCAGTATTTT. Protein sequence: CASRAGGRTDTQYF.